Listed below are T cell receptor beta chains from one sample, sequenced in a study of shared clonotypes between healthy human individuals. Here immunoSEQ multiplex PCR was the method, and the copy in TCRdb shows in-frame clones only, minus some. Among around 700,000 clones listed, approximately 90% were seen once. The sequencing sample was made of naive CD8+ T cells sorted from blood. The receptors derive from a man younger than 40 in good health. Both conserved end residues are part of each CDR3. Each record gives: D gene, J gene, clone size, V gene, CDR3 protein, CDR3 DNA. D genes are given only for firm matches. Only some rows state a clone size, as once, few, many or a class for expanded clones.

- | TRBJ1-2 | few | TRBV2 | CASSESRTYGYTF | TGTGCCAGCAGTGAGTCACGGACCTATGGCTACACCTTC
- | TRBJ1-1 | - | TRBV2 | CASSINTEAFF | TGTGCCAGCAGTATAAACACTGAAGCTTTCTTT
- | TRBJ2-3 | - | TRBV18 | CASSPLAGRDPTDTQYF | TGTGCCAGCTCACCATTGGCAGGGAGAGACCCCACAGATACGCAGTATTTT
TRBD2 | TRBJ2-1 | - | TRBV5-5 | CASTPLGLANEQFF | TGTGCCAGCACCCCTCTTGGACTAGCCAATGAGCAGTTCTTC
- | TRBJ1-5 | few | TRBV7-2 | CASSSNSNQPQHF | TGTGCCAGCAGCAGCAATAGCAATCAGCCCCAGCATTTT
- | TRBJ2-7 | - | TRBV5-5 | CASSPSGFATYEQYF | TGTGCCAGCAGCCCGTCTGGCTTTGCCACCTACGAGCAGTACTTC
- | TRBJ2-7 | few | TRBV6-5 | CASSHPSGLEVEQYF | TGTGCCAGCAGCCACCCTTCTGGATTAGAAGTCGAGCAGTACTTC
TRBD1 | TRBJ2-5 | once | TRBV5-4 | CASLDRAKETQYF | TGTGCCAGCCTGGACAGGGCTAAAGAGACCCAGTACTTC
- | TRBJ2-7 | - | TRBV4-3 | CASSQDKRGDEQYF | TGCGCCAGCAGCCAAGATAAGCGTGGGGACGAGCAGTACTTC
- | TRBJ2-7 | - | TRBV27 | CASSPATGFYEQYF | TGTGCCAGCAGTCCCGCAACAGGGTTCTACGAGCAGTACTTC
- | TRBJ2-2 | - | TRBV9 | CASSTGGAGELFF | TGTGCCAGCAGCACAGGGGGGGCCGGGGAGCTGTTTTTT
TRBD1 | TRBJ1-1 | once | TRBV5-1 | CASRPDRVGFTEAFF | TGCGCCAGCAGACCCGACAGGGTCGGGTTCACTGAAGCTTTCTTT
- | TRBJ2-5 | - | TRBV19 | CASSQDSSRQETQYF | TGTGCCAGTAGTCAGGACAGTTCCCGGCAAGAGACCCAGTACTTC
TRBD2 | TRBJ2-7 | once | TRBV15 | CATSRQGTSGSRAYEQYF | TGTGCCACCAGCAGGCAGGGTACTAGCGGGAGTAGGGCCTACGAGCAGTACTTC
- | TRBJ2-5 | few | TRBV5-8 | CASSLMLYQETQYF | TGTGCCAGCAGCTTGATGCTGTACCAAGAGACCCAGTACTTC
- | TRBJ2-5 | - | TRBV7-9 | CASSRGETQYF | TGTGCCAGCAGCCGAGGAGAGACCCAGTACTTC
- | TRBJ2-3 | - | TRBV5-5 | CASNWGGADTQYF | TGTGCCAGCAACTGGGGGGGGGCTGATACGCAGTATTTT
TRBD1 | TRBJ2-7 | - | TRBV27 | CASSLSRDRGHEQYF | TGTGCCAGCAGTTTATCTCGAGACAGGGGACACGAGCAGTACTTC
- | TRBJ2-7 | - | TRBV4-1 | CASSLEASYEQYF | TGCGCCAGCAGCTTGGAAGCTTCCTACGAGCAGTACTTC
- | TRBJ1-4 | - | TRBV14 | CASSPWRSLNEKLFF | TGTGCCAGCAGCCCCTGGAGGTCTTTGAATGAAAAACTGTTTTTT
TRBD2 | TRBJ2-7 | - | TRBV19 | CASSPWTSGDLSYEQYF | TGTGCCAGTAGTCCCTGGACTAGCGGGGACCTCTCCTACGAGCAGTACTTC
TRBD2 | TRBJ2-7 | - | TRBV10-2 | CASRTPSGTKPYEQYF | TGCGCCAGCAGGACACCCAGCGGGACTAAACCCTACGAGCAGTACTTC
- | TRBJ2-7 | - | TRBV19 | CARSLRPYYEQYF | TGTGCCAGAAGCCTGAGGCCCTACTACGAGCAGTACTTC
- | TRBJ2-7 | - | TRBV7-9 | CASSLAGVAYEQYF | TGTGCCAGCAGCTTAGCGGGAGTCGCCTACGAGCAGTACTTC
TRBD1 | TRBJ2-6 | - | TRBV11-3 | CASSDQPGTGIGANVLTF | TGTGCCAGCAGCGACCAACCCGGGACAGGGATTGGGGCCAACGTCCTGACTTTC
TRBD2 | TRBJ2-1 | once | TRBV5-1 | CASSRRGLAERHNEQFF | TGCGCCAGCAGCCGCAGGGGACTAGCGGAACGCCACAATGAGCAGTTCTTC
TRBD1 | TRBJ2-1 | - | TRBV29-1 | CSVLSGTGSNEQFF | TGCAGCGTTTTATCCGGGACAGGGTCCAATGAGCAGTTCTTC
- | TRBJ2-3 | - | TRBV27 | CASSPRTETSTDTQYF | TGTGCCAGCAGTCCCCGTACGGAAACCAGCACAGATACGCAGTATTTT
- | TRBJ1-4 | - | TRBV5-1 | CASSFGEGATNEKLFF | TGCGCCAGCAGCTTCGGGGAGGGCGCAACTAATGAAAAACTGTTTTTT